This note documents a single T cell receptor (beta chain) sequence. Each patient experienced a relapse that followed autologous stem cell transplantation, and brentuximab vedotin exposure varied. Using immunoSEQ multiplex PCR, the repertoire was profiled, and TCRdb retains in-frame clones only, with some absent. The table includes tens of thousands of clones, around 68% detected once. The data were obtained in a study of PD-1 blockade in classical Hodgkin lymphoma. Germline lookup yields CDR1 GTSNPN and CDR2 SVGIG (reference sequence). V gave up 3 bases and J gave up 7 bases; unmatched junction bases: 4. The CDR3 sequence is 14 residues long.

The clonotype originates from a human donor with classical Hodgkin lymphoma. Here the sequenced sample was peripheral blood mononuclear cells (PBMCs), taken before the second cycle of nivolumab. J is TRBJ1-6 and V is TRBV30; 9 nucleotides agree with TRBD1. The CDR3 DNA sequence: TGTGCCTGGAGAACCGGGACAGGGAATTCACCCCTCCACTTT. It specifies CAWRTGTGNSPLHF.